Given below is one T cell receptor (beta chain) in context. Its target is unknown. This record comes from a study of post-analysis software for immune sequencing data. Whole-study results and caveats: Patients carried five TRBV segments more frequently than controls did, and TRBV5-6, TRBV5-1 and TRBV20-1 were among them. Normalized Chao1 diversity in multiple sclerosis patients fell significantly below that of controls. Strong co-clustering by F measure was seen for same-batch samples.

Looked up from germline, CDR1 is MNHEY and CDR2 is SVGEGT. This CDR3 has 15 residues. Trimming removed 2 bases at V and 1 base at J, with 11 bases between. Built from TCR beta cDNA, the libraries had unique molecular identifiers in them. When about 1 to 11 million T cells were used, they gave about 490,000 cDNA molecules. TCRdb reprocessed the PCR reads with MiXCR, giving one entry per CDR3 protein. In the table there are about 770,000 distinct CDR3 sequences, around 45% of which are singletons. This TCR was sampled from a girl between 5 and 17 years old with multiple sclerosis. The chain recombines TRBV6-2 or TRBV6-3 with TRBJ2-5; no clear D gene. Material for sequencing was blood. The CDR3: CASSYVREIQETQYF. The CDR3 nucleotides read TGTGCCAGCAGTTACGTCAGAGAGATCCAAGAGACCCAGTACTTC.